A single sample gave rise to the 14 T cell receptor beta chains below, sequenced in a study of blood T cell repertoires in COVID-19. Sequenced by immunoSEQ multiplex PCR; TCRdb stores in-frame clones only, minus some. Here the sample spans about 220,000 clones, more than 70% being singletons. The sequenced sample was peripheral blood. All receptors derive from a human donor in a cohort sampled during active COVID-19.

The chain has TRBV7-3 and TRBJ2-3; 9 bases match TRBD2. Germline assignment: CDR1 SGHTA and CDR2 FQGTGA. The CDR3 runs 17 residues. V shed 5 bases and J 2 bases; nucleotides not matched to a gene: 11. The CDR3 DNA sequence: TGTGCCAGCAGCCGTAGCGGGGGCCCGACCTACACAGATACGCAGTATTTT. Translation: CASSRSGGPTYTDTQYF.

The chain carries TRBV7-2 and TRBJ1-2, with 7 bases matching TRBD1. The CDR3 has 17 residues. After removal of 5 bases from V and 2 bases from J, the junction contained 14 bases not matched to a gene. Germline CDR1 and CDR2: SGHTA and FQGNSA. The CDR3 region is CASSRRQGRAINYGYTF. CDR3 sequence (DNA): TGTGCCAGCAGCCGGCGACAGGGTAGGGCCATAAACTATGGCTACACCTTC.

In this sample, this clone turned up once. The V gene is TRBV27, the J gene TRBJ1-6; D possibly corresponds to TRBD1 (5 bases). CDR3 size: 14 residues. The germline V and J ends were trimmed by 6 bases and 7 bases, with 13 bases remaining between them. Per the germline V gene, CDR1 is MNHEY and CDR2 is SMNVEV (reference sequence). The CDR3 sequence is CASSPRGRNSPLHF. CDR3 nucleotides: TGTGCCAGCAGCCCTAGGGGAAGGAATTCACCCCTCCACTTT.

The rearrangement uses TRBV27 and TRBJ2-7, with no clear D. Germline-derived CDR1 and CDR2 are MNHEY and SMNVEV (reference sequence). V was clipped by 8 bases and J by 2 bases, with 19 bases between them. This CDR3 has 15 amino acids. Here the CDR3 reads CASRPTGQLAYEQYF. The CDR3, as DNA: TGTGCCAGCCGACCAACCGGTCAGCTAGCCTACGAGCAGTACTTC.

This clone was detected a few times. This chain connects TRBV25-1 to TRBJ1-3, with D possibly TRBD1 on 6 matching bases. Per germline, CDR1 MGHDK and CDR2 SYGVNS. The CDR3 extends over 15 amino acids. The germline V and J ends were trimmed by 4 bases and 7 bases, with 17 bases remaining between them. CDR3 sequence: CASSAAGGLRNTIYF. As DNA, the CDR3 is TGTGCCAGCAGTGCCGCGGGGGGCCTCCGGAACACCATATATTTT.

The chain links TRBV29-1 to TRBJ2-3; possibly TRBD2 for D (7 bases). Germline CDR1 reads SQVTM; CDR2 reads ANQGSEA. The CDR3 has 15 amino acids. Trimming shortened V by 6 bases and J by 2 bases, and 18 bases separated the two germline ends. CDR3 in amino acids: CSVYAGAPFTDTQYF. CDR3 DNA sequence: TGCAGCGTGTACGCGGGGGCGCCTTTCACAGATACGCAGTATTTT.

This clone was counted a few times. The chain employs TRBV2 and TRBJ1-6; D gene uncertain. CDR1 SNHLY and CDR2 FYNNEI come from the germline V gene. With 1 base removed from V and 7 bases from J, the gap between germline ends came to 11 bases. This CDR3 is 15 amino acids long. CDR3: CASSEGTRGNSPLHF. The CDR3 nucleotides are TGTGCCAGCAGTGAAGGAACCCGGGGAAATTCACCCCTCCACTTT.

The V gene is TRBV28, the J gene TRBJ1-3, with no clear D. The V and J ends lost 7 bases and 0 bases respectively, with 7 bases between them. Germline loops: CDR1 MDHEN, CDR2 SYDVKM. This CDR3 spans 13 amino acids. CDR3 residues: CASKPGSGNTIYF. For the CDR3, the DNA is TGTGCCAGCAAGCCTGGCTCTGGAAACACCATATATTTT. The whole variable domain, filled in from reference TRBV28 and TRBJ1-3, reads DVKVTQSSRYLVKRTGEKVFLECVQDMDHENMFWYRQDPGLGLRLIYFSYDVKMKEKGDIPEGYSVSREKKERFSLILESASTNQTSMYLCASKPGSGNTIYFGEGSWLTVV.

About this clone: One end of the junction varies from germline; a read error may be responsible. The chain couples TRBV11-3 to TRBJ2-1; 7 nucleotides agree with TRBD2. Germline CDR1 is SGHNT and CDR2 is YENEEA. The length of the CDR3 is 12 residues. The CDR3 sequence: CASSSSGREPFF. CDR3 DNA sequence: TGTGCCAGCAGCTCCTCTGGGCGGGAGCCGTTCTTC.

V gene TRBV19 combines with J gene TRBJ2-1; D might be TRBD2 (6 bases). This CDR3 is built from 18 residues. CDR1 and CDR2 (germline): LNHDA, SQIVND (reference sequence). V gave up 5 bases and J gave up 0 bases, with 20 bases separating them. CDR3 nucleotides: TGTGCCAGTAGTGGGTCTAGGAGTGGCGGGGACTCCTACAATGAGCAGTTCTTC. Translating gives CASSGSRSGGDSYNEQFF.

The gene calls are TRBV5-4 and TRBJ1-1; 7 bases are shared with TRBD1. Losses at the gene ends were 4 bases for V and 3 bases for J; bases not matched to a gene: 6. The germline V gene has CDR1 SGHNT and CDR2 YYREEE (reference sequence). This CDR3 has 14 residues. The CDR3 DNA is TGTGCCAGCAGCACCGACAGGGTTGACACTGAAGCTTTCTTT. Translating it yields CASSTDRVDTEAFF.

The CDR3 bases are TGTGCCAGTAGTATAGAGGACACAACGCAGTATTTT. It yields the protein CASSIEDTTQYF. V is TRBV19 and J is TRBJ2-3; D might be TRBD1 (5 bases). Trimming removed 0 bases from V and 9 bases from J, with 7 bases in between. There are 12 residues in the CDR3. Germline CDR1 is LNHDA and CDR2 is SQIVND (reference sequence). The whole variable domain, remainder taken from reference TRBV19 and TRBJ2-3, is DGGITQSPKYLFRKEGQNVTLSCEQNLNHDAMYWYRQDPGQGLRLIYYSQIVNDFQKGDIAEGYSVSREKKESFPLTVTSAQKNPTAFYLCASSIEDTTQYFGPGTRLTVL.

This clone was recorded at least ten times. The J gene is TRBJ1-5, the V gene TRBV6-4; 8 nucleotides agree with TRBD1. The CDR3 spans 15 residues. Trimming removed 7 bases from V and 4 bases from J; junction bases left unmatched: 9. CDR1 and CDR2 from the germline V gene are MRHNA and SNTAGT. For the CDR3, the DNA is TGTGCCAGCATACGGACAGGGAAGAAGAATCAGCCCCAGCATTTT. Translation gives CASIRTGKKNQPQHF.

V usage is TRBV9 and J usage is TRBJ1-3; maybe TRBD1 (5 bases). The CDR3 consists of 14 residues. Germline-derived CDR1 and CDR2 are SGDLS and YYNGEE. The V and J ends lost 0 bases and 2 bases respectively, with 6 bases between them. The CDR3 reads CASSVGGAGNTIYF. As DNA, the CDR3 is TGTGCCAGCAGCGTAGGGGGGGCTGGAAACACCATATATTTT.